A single sample gave rise to the 22 T cell receptor beta chains below, sequenced in a study of T-cell memory formation after mild COVID-19. Using its own MiXCR run on the 5' RACE reads, TCRdb lists one record per CDR3 protein. This table holds about 270,000 distinct CDR3 sequences, roughly 17% found once. The sequencing input was PBMCs or a T cell subset sorted from them (not recorded which). These receptor sequences come from a man aged 18 to 29 who had mild COVID-19 (a few samples of this study predate the infection). Cell type and time point are not known.

This clonotype was observed a handful of times. This chain connects TRBV5-1 to TRBJ2-1, with 7 bases matching TRBD1. Germline-derived CDR1 and CDR2 are SGHRS and YFSETQ. V shed 4 bases, J shed 5 bases, and the junction held 9 bases outside the gene matches. The CDR3 length is 15 residues. The CDR3 loop is CASSLQGLSNNEQFF. The DNA of the CDR3 is TGCGCCAGCAGCCTACAGGGGTTGTCCAACAATGAGCAGTTCTTC.

This clonotype was counted a few times. The genes are TRBV7-3 and TRBJ2-3, with TRBD2 as a possible D gene (6 bases). Germline CDR1 SGHTA, CDR2 FQGTGA. V was shortened by 3 bases and J by 4 bases, with 14 bases between the two germline ends. The CDR3 is made up of 15 amino acids. CDR3 coding DNA: TGTGCCAGCAGCTTCATAGGAGGGGATGCAGATACGCAGTATTTT. It is translated as CASSFIGGDADTQYF.

This clonotype was picked up a small number of times. In nucleotides, the CDR3 is TGTGCCAGCGGTCAGGGGTCTCCAACTAATGAAAAACTGTTTTTT. It specifies CASGQGSPTNEKLFF. The chain joins TRBV5-6 to TRBJ1-4; D is possibly TRBD1 (6 bases). The germline V gene encodes CDR1 SGHDT and CDR2 YYEEEE. The CDR3 spans 15 residues. V gave up 7 bases and J gave up 0 bases, with 13 bases separating them.

This clonotype was seen a handful of times. The CDR3 DNA is TGTGCCAGCAGCTTAGTGGATAGCGGGGAAAATGAGCAGTTCTTC. Translation gives CASSLVDSGENEQFF. V is TRBV7-2 and J is TRBJ2-1; the match to TRBD2 covers 8 bases. V gave up 1 base and J gave up 7 bases; unmatched junction bases: 6. Germline values: CDR1 SGHTA, CDR2 FQGNSA. CDR3 length: 15 residues.

The chain employs TRBV27 and TRBJ2-7, with D possibly matching TRBD2 (5 bases). Germline V gene data show CDR1 as MNHEY and CDR2 as SMNVEV (reference sequence). The CDR3 loop spans 13 amino acids. Trimming removed 6 bases from V and 3 bases from J, with 12 bases in between. The DNA of the CDR3 is TGTGCCAGCAGCCCCCTCGGGGTCTACGAGCAGTACGTC. This sequence encodes CASSPLGVYEQYV.

In this sample, this clonotype turned up a few times. This chain uses TRBV7-3 with TRBJ1-5, with D tentatively TRBD1 (6 bases). V was pared by 6 bases and J by 5 bases, with 14 bases between. The germline CDR1 and CDR2 sequences are SGHTA and FQGTGA. The CDR3 runs 14 residues. The CDR3, as DNA: TGTGCCAGCAGGACAGGAAGTGACTATCAGCCCCAGCATTTT. It codes for CASRTGSDYQPQHF.

The chain recombines TRBV30 with TRBJ2-1, with D tentatively TRBD2 (5 bases). Germline V gives CDR1 GTSNPN, CDR2 SVGIG (reference sequence). Trimming cost V 7 bases and J 3 bases, with 13 bases left between them. This CDR3 contains 13 residues. The CDR3 sequence is CAYGGNFYNEQFF. Here the CDR3 DNA reads TGTGCCTATGGAGGAAACTTCTACAATGAGCAGTTCTTC.

This clonotype was recorded a few times. This chain uses TRBV7-6 with TRBJ2-7; D ambiguous. From germline, CDR1 is SGHVS and CDR2 FNYEAQ. The V end was cut by 1 base, the J end by 3 bases, with 10 bases between. This CDR3 is built from 14 residues. CDR3 sequence reads: CASSLERTNYEQYF. For the CDR3, the DNA is TGTGCCAGCAGCTTAGAGCGCACTAACTACGAGCAGTACTTC.

The rearrangement joins TRBV4-1 to TRBJ2-2; no clear D. The V gene's germline CDR1 is MGHRA and CDR2 YSYEKL. V lost 1 base and J 5 bases, leaving 8 bases between the germline ends. The CDR3 is 14 residues long. CDR3 protein: CASSQGLQTGELFF. CDR3 in DNA: TGCGCCAGCAGCCAAGGCCTTCAGACCGGGGAGCTGTTTTTT.

This clonotype was seen at least ten times. The chain is built from TRBV12-3 or TRBV12-4 and TRBJ1-6; 10 positions agree with TRBD1. J was trimmed by 6 bases and V by 8 bases; bases with no gene match: 7. CDR3 size: 15 residues. The CDR3 DNA reads as TGTGCCAGCCGTACCGGGACAGGGGTTAATTCACCCCTCCACTTT. This encodes CASRTGTGVNSPLHF.

The V and J genes are TRBV2 and TRBJ1-1, with a possible D match to TRBD1 (6 bases). This CDR3 has 16 residues. In germline, CDR1 is SNHLY, CDR2 FYNNEI. Trimming removed 6 bases at V and 4 bases at J, with 21 bases between. The CDR3 spells CASRAESTGAGTEAFF. Here the CDR3 DNA reads TGTGCCAGCAGGGCGGAGAGTACGGGGGCGGGCACTGAAGCTTTCTTT.

This chain joins TRBV5-1 and TRBJ2-7; TRBD2 agrees at 11 bases. Per germline, CDR1 SGHRS and CDR2 YFSETQ. V lost 2 bases and J lost 6; bases outside the gene matches: 4. This CDR3 has 14 residues. CDR3 residues: CASSFTSGGVEQYV. The CDR3 DNA sequence: TGCGCCAGCAGCTTTACTAGCGGGGGAGTCGAGCAGTACGTC.

This clonotype was seen ten or more times. V gene TRBV3-1 combines with J gene TRBJ2-7; D gene unclear. With 0 bases removed from V and 3 bases from J, the gap between germline ends came to 15 bases. CDR1 LGHDT and CDR2 YNNKEL come from the germline V gene (reference sequence). There are 16 residues in the CDR3. CDR3 protein: CASSQDPPGGDYEQYF. As DNA, the CDR3 is TGTGCCAGCAGCCAAGATCCCCCCGGTGGGGACTACGAGCAGTACTTC.

V usage is TRBV20-1 and J usage is TRBJ1-2; 9 bases match TRBD1. The CDR3 runs to 14 residues. Germline assignment: CDR1 DFQATT and CDR2 SNEGSKA (reference sequence). The junction had 7 bases not matched to a gene; V was cut back by 3 bases and J by 5 bases. The CDR3 spells CSASTAGTGYGYTF. In nucleotides, the CDR3 is TGCAGTGCTAGTACCGCGGGGACAGGGTATGGCTACACCTTC.

This clonotype was found a few times. The chain is built from TRBV3-1 and TRBJ2-5; 7 bases align to TRBD2. The CDR3 spans 14 residues. CDR1 is LGHDT, CDR2 YNNKEL, per germline (reference sequence). Trimming at V came to 8 bases and at J to 2 bases, leaving 8 bases not matched to a gene. CDR3 bases: TGTGCCAGCGGGAGGGGCCGAGGTCAAGAGACCCAGTACTTC. Translating it yields CASGRGRGQETQYF.

This clonotype was recorded a few times. The chain couples TRBV7-9 to TRBJ2-3, with D tentatively TRBD2 (5 bases). This CDR3 region has 14 residues. Trimming removed 5 bases from V and 4 bases from J, with 13 bases in between. CDR1 and CDR2 (germline): SEHNR, FQNEAQ (reference sequence). The CDR3, as DNA: TGTGCCAGCAGCCCTAGCTCAAGGGCAGATACGCAGTATTTT. This encodes CASSPSSRADTQYF.

The genes are TRBV29-1 and TRBJ2-7, with a tentative D call TRBD1 (5 bases). Per germline, CDR1 SQVTM and CDR2 ANQGSEA. The V and J ends lost 6 bases and 2 bases respectively, with 14 bases between them. The CDR3 is made up of 13 amino acids. CDR3 coding DNA: TGCAGCGTGGTAGAACAGGAGACCTACGAGCAGTACGTC. Its translation is CSVVEQETYEQYV.

This clonotype appeared a few times. The chain employs TRBV6-5 and TRBJ1-5, with 11 bases fitting TRBD1. CDR1 is MNHEY and CDR2 is SVGAGI in the germline V gene. The CDR3 runs 14 residues. The V and J ends lost 6 bases and 8 bases, in that order; junction bases with no gene match: 6. CDR3 coding DNA: TGTGCCAGCAGCCTCGGGACAGGGGGTAAGCCCCAGCATTTT. It yields the protein CASSLGTGGKPQHF.

The chain combines TRBV20-1 with TRBJ2-6; no reliable D call. Trimming took 3 bases from V and 3 from J, leaving 9 bases between them. The germline gives CDR1 DFQATT, CDR2 SNEGSKA (reference sequence). The CDR3 runs 14 residues. CDR3 amino acids: CSASREGGANVLTF. The CDR3 nucleotides read TGCAGTGCTAGTAGGGAAGGTGGGGCCAACGTCCTGACTTTC.

This clonotype was observed a handful of times. This rearrangement joins TRBV7-6 to TRBJ1-2; 8 bases align to TRBD1. The V and J ends lost 6 bases and 6 bases, in that order; junction bases with no gene match: 9. CDR1 is SGHVS, CDR2 FNYEAQ, per germline. The CDR3 runs 14 residues. The DNA of the CDR3 is TGTGCCAGCAGTTTGGACCCAGGGGGCAATGGCTACACCTTC. Protein sequence: CASSLDPGGNGYTF. The full variable domain, with the rest looked up from reference TRBV7-6 and TRBJ1-2, is GAGVSQSPRYKVTKRGQDVALRCDPISGHVSLYWYRQALGQGPEFLTYFNYEAQQDKSGLPNDRFSAERPEGSISTLTIQRTEQRDSAMYRCASSLDPGGNGYTFGSGTRLTVV.

Here the CDR3 reads CASIPPGRFYEQYV. The CDR3 DNA reads as TGTGCCAGCATTCCCCCGGGGCGGTTCTACGAGCAGTACGTC. The V and J genes are TRBV7-8 and TRBJ2-7; D may correspond to TRBD1 or TRBD2 (5 bases each). The germline gives CDR1 SGHVS, CDR2 FQNEAQ. Trimming removed 7 bases at V and 3 bases at J, with 16 bases between. CDR3 length: 14 amino acids.

This clonotype was detected many times. V usage is TRBV5-1 and J usage is TRBJ2-5, with 9 bases fitting TRBD2. The germline V gene encodes CDR1 SGHRS and CDR2 YFSETQ. Trimming cost V 3 bases and J 5 bases; bases outside gene matches: 5. The CDR3 has 14 residues. The CDR3 is CASSSGTSLETQYF. Here the CDR3 DNA reads TGCGCCAGCAGCTCCGGGACTAGCCTGGAGACCCAGTACTTC. Drawing the rest from reference TRBV5-1 and TRBJ2-5, the complete variable domain is KAGVTQTPRYLIKTRGQQVTLSCSPISGHRSVSWYQQTPGQGLQFLFEYFSETQRNKGNFPGRFSGRQFSNSRSEMNVSTLELGDSALYLCASSSGTSLETQYFGPGTRLLVL.